This record concerns one TCR beta chain sequence. Its antigen remains unidentified. These data come from a study of long-term antiretroviral therapy in people with HIV. About the research overall: Sampling started about a decade before the 2015 immediate-ART recommendation. Study conclusions and caveats: Post-ART diversity increased but stayed below transplant donor controls.

The study drew at least one pre-ART and at least two post-ART PBMC samples from every donor. immunoSEQ v3.0 was run at survey level. Per sample, sequencing targeted about 40,000-55,000 T-cell genomes. Generated by immunoSEQ multiplex PCR, the TCRdb table keeps only in-frame clones and is missing some. The profile shows 20,000 or so clones, around 79% of them singletons. The germline V gene encodes CDR1 MDHEN and CDR2 SYDVKM. Trimming removed 5 bases from V and 3 bases from J, with 17 bases in between. The CDR3 totals 16 residues. The sample was unsorted PBMCs, taken at the start of antiretroviral therapy, before treatment. This receptor was identified in a young man with HIV. V is TRBV28 and J is TRBJ1-5; D unresolved. The CDR3 loop is CASSPEENAVNQPQHF. The CDR3 DNA reads as TGTGCCAGCAGTCCCGAGGAAAACGCGGTCAATCAGCCCCAGCATTTT.